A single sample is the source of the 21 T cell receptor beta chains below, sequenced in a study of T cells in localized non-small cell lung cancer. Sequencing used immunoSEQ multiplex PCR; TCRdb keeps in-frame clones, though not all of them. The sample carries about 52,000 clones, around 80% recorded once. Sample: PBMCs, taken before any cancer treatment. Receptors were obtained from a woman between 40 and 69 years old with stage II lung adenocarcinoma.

CDR3 sequence: CAISETIGRTVDNEQFF. The CDR3 nucleotides are TGTGCCATCAGTGAGACAATAGGTCGGACGGTGGACAATGAGCAGTTCTTC. The rearrangement uses TRBV10-3 and TRBJ2-1; D is uncertain. V was pared by 2 bases and J by 5 bases, with 19 bases between. Looked up from germline, CDR1 is ENHRY and CDR2 is SYGVKD. This CDR3 spans 17 amino acids.

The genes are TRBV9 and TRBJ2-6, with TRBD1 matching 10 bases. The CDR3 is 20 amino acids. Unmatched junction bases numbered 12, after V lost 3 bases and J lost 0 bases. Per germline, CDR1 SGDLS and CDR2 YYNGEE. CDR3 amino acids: CASSASTGGVRSSGANVLTF. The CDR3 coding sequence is TGTGCCAGCAGCGCCTCGACAGGGGGCGTTCGTAGCTCTGGGGCCAACGTCCTGACTTTC. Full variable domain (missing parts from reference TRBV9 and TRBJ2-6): DSGVTQTPKHLITATGQRVTLRCSPRSGDLSVYWYQQSLDQGLQFLIQYYNGEERAKGNILERFSAQQFPDLHSELNLSSLELGDSALYFCASSASTGGVRSSGANVLTFGAGSRLTVL.

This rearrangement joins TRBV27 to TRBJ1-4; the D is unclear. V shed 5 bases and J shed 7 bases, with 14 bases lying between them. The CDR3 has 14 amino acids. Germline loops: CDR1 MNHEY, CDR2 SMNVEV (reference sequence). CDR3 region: CASSGLGSAEKLFF. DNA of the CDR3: TGTGCCAGCAGTGGGTTGGGCAGCGCTGAAAAACTGTTTTTT.

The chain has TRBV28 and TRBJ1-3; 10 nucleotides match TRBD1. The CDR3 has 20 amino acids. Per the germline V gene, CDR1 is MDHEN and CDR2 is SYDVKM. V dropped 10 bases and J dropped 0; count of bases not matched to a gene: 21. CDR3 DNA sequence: TGTGCCACCCGTCCGGACAGGGACAGGGGCCCCCATTCCTCTGGAAACACCATATATTTT. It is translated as CATRPDRDRGPHSSGNTIYF.

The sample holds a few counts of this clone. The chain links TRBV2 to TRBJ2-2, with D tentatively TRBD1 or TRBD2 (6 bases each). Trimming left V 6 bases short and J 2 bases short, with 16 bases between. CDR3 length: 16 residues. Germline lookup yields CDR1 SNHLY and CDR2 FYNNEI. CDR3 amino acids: CASRGGPGGNTGELFF. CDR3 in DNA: TGTGCCAGCAGAGGGGGGCCTGGGGGCAACACCGGGGAGCTGTTTTTT.

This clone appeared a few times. CDR3 DNA sequence: TGTGCCAGCAGCCCGGGACTAGCGGGGGGGCCCGGCGGGGAGCTGTTTTTT. Its translation: CASSPGLAGGPGGELFF. This chain joins TRBV7-9 and TRBJ2-2, with TRBD2 identical over 16 bases. V dropped 5 bases and J dropped 7; count of bases not matched to a gene: 7. In germline, CDR1 is SEHNR, CDR2 FQNEAQ (reference sequence). This CDR3 spans 17 amino acids. The whole variable domain, filled in from reference TRBV7-9 and TRBJ2-2, reads DTGVSQNPRHKITKRGQNVTFRCDPISEHNRLYWYRQTLGQGPEFLTYFQNEAQLEKSRLLSDRFSAERPKGSFSTLEIQRTEQGDSAMYLCASSPGLAGGPGGELFFGEGSRLTVL.

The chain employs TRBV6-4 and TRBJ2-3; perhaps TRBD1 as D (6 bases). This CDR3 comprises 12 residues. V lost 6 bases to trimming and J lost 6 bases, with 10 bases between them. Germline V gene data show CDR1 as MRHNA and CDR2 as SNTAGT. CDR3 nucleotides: TGTGCCAGCAGCGGGCAGGGGGATACGCAGTATTTT. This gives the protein CASSGQGDTQYF.

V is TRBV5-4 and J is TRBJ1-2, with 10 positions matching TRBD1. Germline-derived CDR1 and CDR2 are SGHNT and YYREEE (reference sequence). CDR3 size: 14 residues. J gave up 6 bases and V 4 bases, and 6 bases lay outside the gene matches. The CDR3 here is CASSRDRGLNGYTF. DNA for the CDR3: TGTGCCAGCAGCCGCGACAGGGGGCTAAATGGCTACACCTTC.

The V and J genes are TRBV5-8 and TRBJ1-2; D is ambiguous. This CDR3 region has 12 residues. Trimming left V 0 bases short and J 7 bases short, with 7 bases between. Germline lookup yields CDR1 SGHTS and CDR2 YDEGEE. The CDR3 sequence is CASSLGLAGYTF. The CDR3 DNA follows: TGTGCCAGCAGCTTGGGTCTTGCTGGCTACACCTTC.

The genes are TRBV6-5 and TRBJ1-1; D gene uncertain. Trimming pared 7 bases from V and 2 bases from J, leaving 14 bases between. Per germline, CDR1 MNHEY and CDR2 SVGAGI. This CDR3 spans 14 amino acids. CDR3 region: CASTSPGTNTEAFF. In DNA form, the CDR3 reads TGTGCCAGCACGTCCCCGGGAACTAACACTGAAGCTTTCTTT.

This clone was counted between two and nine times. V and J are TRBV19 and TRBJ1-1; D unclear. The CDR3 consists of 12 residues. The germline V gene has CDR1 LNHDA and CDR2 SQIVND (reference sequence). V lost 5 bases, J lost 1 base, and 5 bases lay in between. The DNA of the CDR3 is TGTGCCAGTAGTTGGACGAACACTGAAGCTTTCTTT. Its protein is CASSWTNTEAFF.

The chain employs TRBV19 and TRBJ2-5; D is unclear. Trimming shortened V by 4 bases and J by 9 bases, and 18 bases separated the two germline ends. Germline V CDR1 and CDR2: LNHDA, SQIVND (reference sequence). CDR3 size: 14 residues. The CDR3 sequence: CASSTPGPANSQYF. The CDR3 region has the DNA TGTGCCAGTAGTACACCCGGCCCGGCGAACTCCCAGTACTTC. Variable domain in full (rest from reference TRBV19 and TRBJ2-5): DGGITQSPKYLFRKEGQNVTLSCEQNLNHDAMYWYRQDPGQGLRLIYYSQIVNDFQKGDIAEGYSVSREKKESFPLTVTSAQKNPTAFYLCASSTPGPANSQYFGPGTRLLVL.

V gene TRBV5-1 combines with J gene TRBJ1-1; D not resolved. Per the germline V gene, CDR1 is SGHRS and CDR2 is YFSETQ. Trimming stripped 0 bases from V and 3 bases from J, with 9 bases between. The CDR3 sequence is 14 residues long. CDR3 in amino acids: CASSLGQTYTEAFF. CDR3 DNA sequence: TGCGCCAGCAGCTTGGGCCAGACATACACTGAAGCTTTCTTT. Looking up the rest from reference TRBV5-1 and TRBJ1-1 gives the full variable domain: KAGVTQTPRYLIKTRGQQVTLSCSPISGHRSVSWYQQTPGQGLQFLFEYFSETQRNKGNFPGRFSGRQFSNSRSEMNVSTLELGDSALYLCASSLGQTYTEAFFGQGTRLTVV.

In nucleotides, the CDR3 is TGTGCCAGCCGTCCAACAGGGGGCGAGTATTCACCCCTCCACTTT. Translated: CASRPTGGEYSPLHF. V usage is TRBV28 and J usage is TRBJ1-6, with TRBD1 matching over 9 bases. With 8 bases clipped from V and 8 bases from J, the junction kept 10 bases outside the gene matches. CDR1 and CDR2 (germline): MDHEN, SYDVKM. The CDR3 loop spans 15 amino acids.

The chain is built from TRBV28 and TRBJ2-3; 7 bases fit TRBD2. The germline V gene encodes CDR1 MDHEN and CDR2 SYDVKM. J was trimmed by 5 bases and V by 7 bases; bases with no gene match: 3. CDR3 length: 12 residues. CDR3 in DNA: TGTGCCAGCACTGGGGAGGGAGATACGCAGTATTTT. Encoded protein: CASTGEGDTQYF.

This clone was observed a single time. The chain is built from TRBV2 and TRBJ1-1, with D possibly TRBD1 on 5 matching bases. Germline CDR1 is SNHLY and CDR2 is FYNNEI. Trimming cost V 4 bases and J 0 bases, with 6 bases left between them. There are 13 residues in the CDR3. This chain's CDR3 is CASSGDLNTEAFF. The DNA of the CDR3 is TGTGCCAGCAGTGGGGACCTGAACACTGAAGCTTTCTTT. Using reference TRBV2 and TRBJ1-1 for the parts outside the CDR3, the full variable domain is EPEVTQTPSHQVTQMGQEVILRCVPISNHLYFYWYRQILGQKVEFLVSFYNNEISEKSEIFDDQFSVERPDGSNFTLKIRSTKLEDSAMYFCASSGDLNTEAFFGQGTRLTVV.

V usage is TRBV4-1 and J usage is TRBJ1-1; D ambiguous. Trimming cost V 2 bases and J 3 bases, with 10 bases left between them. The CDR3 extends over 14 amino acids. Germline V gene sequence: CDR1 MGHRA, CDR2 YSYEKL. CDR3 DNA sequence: TGCGCCAGCAGCCAAATGAGAGGGTACACTGAAGCTTTCTTT. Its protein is CASSQMRGYTEAFF.

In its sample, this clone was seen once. CDR3 DNA: TGTGCCAGCAGCCAAGTCGGGGGGGCCAGCACAGATACGCAGTATTTT. This gives the protein CASSQVGGASTDTQYF. The chain combines TRBV4-2 with TRBJ2-3; 8 bases line up with TRBD2. Germline V gene sequence: CDR1 LGHNA, CDR2 YNFKEQ. The CDR3 spans 16 residues. The V gene end was trimmed by 1 base and the J gene end by 0 bases; junction bases not matched to a gene: 3.

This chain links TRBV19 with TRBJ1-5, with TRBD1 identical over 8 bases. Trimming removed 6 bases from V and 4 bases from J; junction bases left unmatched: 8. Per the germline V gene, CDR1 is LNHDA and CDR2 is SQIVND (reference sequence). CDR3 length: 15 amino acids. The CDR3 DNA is TGTGCCAGTAGCGACGGACAGGGAAGGAATCAGCCCCAGCATTTT. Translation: CASSDGQGRNQPQHF.

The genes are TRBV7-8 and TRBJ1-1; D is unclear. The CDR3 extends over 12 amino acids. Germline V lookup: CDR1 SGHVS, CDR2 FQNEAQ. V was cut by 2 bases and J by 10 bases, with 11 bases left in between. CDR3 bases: TGTGCCAGCAGCTTAACAGCCTATGGAGCTTTCTTT. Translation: CASSLTAYGAFF.

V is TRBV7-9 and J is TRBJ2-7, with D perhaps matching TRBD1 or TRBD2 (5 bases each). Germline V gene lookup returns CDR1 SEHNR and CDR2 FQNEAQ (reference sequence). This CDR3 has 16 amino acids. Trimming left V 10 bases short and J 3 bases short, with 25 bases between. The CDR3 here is CATEREPGTGYYEQYF. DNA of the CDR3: TGTGCCACCGAGAGGGAACCCGGGACGGGCTACTACGAGCAGTACTTC.